This T cell receptor (beta chain) originates from a study of response to subunit inactivated influenza vaccine. The CDR3 length is 13 residues. CDR1 is MDHEN and CDR2 is SYDVKM in the germline V gene. Trimming took 7 bases from V and 6 from J, leaving 12 bases between them. This clonotype has a handful of counts. Via MiXCR, TCRdb re-called the RT-PCR reads, giving one row per CDR3 protein. The data hold about 540,000 distinct CDR3 sequences, with approximately 20% observed a single time. This sample was shared with a second study, whose subject was T cells expressing NK-cell markers. That source adds: 5'RACE template switching with UMIs generated TCR beta cDNA. Out of eight donors sequenced, seven tested HCMV-seropositive and the remaining one seronegative. HCMV specificity of expanded NKG2C+ T cell clones remained unclear.

The V call is TRBV28, the J call TRBJ2-2, with a possible D match to TRBD1 (6 bases). The sequence was collected from a man aged 45-65 years who received an inactivated influenza vaccine. Sequenced material: CD4+ T cells sorted from PBMCs, taken about 13 days after vaccination. The CDR3 nucleotides are TGTGCCAGCACCATACAGGGTTCCGGGGAGCTGTTTTTT. Residues: CASTIQGSGELFF.